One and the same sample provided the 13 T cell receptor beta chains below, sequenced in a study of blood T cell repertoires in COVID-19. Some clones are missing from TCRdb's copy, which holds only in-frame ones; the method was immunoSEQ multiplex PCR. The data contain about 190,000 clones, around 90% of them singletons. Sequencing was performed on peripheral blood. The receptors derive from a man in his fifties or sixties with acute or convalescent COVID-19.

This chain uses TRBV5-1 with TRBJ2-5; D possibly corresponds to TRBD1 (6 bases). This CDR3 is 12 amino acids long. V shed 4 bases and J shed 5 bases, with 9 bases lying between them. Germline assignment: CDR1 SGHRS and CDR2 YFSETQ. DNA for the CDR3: TGCGCCAGCAGCCAGGGGTGGGAGACCCAGTACTTC. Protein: CASSQGWETQYF.

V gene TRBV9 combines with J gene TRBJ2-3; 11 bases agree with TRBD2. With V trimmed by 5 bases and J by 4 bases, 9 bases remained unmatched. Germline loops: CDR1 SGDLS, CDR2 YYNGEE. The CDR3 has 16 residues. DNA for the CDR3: TGTGCCAGCAGGGATATTAGCGGGGGGGCCGCAGATACGCAGTATTTT. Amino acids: CASRDISGGAADTQYF.

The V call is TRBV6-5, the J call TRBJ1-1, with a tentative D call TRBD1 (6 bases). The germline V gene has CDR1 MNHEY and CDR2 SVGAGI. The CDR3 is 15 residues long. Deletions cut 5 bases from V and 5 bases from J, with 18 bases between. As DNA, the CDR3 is TGTGCCAGCAGTACGCCACAGGGAGAGGGGACTGAAGCTTTCTTT. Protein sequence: CASSTPQGEGTEAFF.

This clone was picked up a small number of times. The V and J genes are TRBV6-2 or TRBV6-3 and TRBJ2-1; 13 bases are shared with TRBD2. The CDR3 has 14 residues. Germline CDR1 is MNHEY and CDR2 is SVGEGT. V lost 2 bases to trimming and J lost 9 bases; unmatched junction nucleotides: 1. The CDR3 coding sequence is TGTGCCAGCAGTTACGGACTAGCGGGAGTTGAGCAGTTCTTC. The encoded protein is CASSYGLAGVEQFF.

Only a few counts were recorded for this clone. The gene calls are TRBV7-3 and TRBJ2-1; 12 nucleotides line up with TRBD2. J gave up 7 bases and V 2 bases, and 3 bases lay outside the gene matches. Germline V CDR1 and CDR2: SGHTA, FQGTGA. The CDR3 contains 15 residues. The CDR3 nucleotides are TGTGCCAGCAGCTTAGGGCTAGCGGGAGGGAATGAGCAGTTCTTC. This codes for CASSLGLAGGNEQFF.

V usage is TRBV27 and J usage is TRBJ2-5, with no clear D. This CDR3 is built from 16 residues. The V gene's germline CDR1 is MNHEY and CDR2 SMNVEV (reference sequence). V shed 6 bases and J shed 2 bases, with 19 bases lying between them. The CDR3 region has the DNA TGTGCCAGCAGCCCCCTATACGGTCACCAACAAGAGACCCAGTACTTC. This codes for CASSPLYGHQQETQYF.

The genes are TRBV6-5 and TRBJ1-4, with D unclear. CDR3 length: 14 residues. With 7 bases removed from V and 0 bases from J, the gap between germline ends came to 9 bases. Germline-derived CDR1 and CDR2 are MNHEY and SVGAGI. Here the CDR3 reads CASMEVATNEKLFF. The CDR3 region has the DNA TGTGCCAGCATGGAGGTCGCAACTAATGAAAAACTGTTTTTT.

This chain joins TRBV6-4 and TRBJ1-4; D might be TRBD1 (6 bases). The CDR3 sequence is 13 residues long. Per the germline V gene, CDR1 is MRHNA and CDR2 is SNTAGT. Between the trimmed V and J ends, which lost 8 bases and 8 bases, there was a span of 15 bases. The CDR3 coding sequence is TGTGCCAGCCATGGGGGGGGACAAGAAAAACTGTTTTTT. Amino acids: CASHGGGQEKLFF.

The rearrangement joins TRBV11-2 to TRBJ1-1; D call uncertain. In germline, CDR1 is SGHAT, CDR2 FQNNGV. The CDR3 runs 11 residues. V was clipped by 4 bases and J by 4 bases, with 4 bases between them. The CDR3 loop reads CASSSFTEAFF. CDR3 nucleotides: TGTGCCAGCAGCTCGTTCACTGAAGCTTTCTTT. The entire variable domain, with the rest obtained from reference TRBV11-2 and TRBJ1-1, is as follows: EAGVAQSPRYKIIEKRQSVAFWCNPISGHATLYWYQQILGQGPKLLIQFQNNGVVDDSQLPKDRFSAERLKGVDSTLKIQPAKLEDSAVYLCASSSFTEAFFGQGTRLTVV.

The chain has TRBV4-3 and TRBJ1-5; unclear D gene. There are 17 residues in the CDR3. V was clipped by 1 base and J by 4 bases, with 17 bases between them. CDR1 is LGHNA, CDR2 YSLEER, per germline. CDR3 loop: CASSQGWGDGLNQPQHF. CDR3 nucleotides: TGCGCCAGCAGCCAAGGCTGGGGAGACGGACTAAATCAGCCCCAGCATTTT.

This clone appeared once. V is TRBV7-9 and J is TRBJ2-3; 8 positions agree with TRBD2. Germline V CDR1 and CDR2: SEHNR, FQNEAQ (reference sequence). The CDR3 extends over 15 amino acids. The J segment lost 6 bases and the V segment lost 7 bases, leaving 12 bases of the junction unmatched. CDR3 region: CASTRPGLGIDTQYF. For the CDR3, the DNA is TGTGCCAGCACAAGACCGGGACTAGGAATTGATACGCAGTATTTT.

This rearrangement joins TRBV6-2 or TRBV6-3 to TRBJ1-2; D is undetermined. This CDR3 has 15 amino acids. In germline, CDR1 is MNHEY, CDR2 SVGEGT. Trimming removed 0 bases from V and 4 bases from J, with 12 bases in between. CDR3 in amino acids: CASSYSPQRGYGYTF. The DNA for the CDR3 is TGTGCCAGCAGTTACTCACCGCAACGAGGCTATGGCTACACCTTC.

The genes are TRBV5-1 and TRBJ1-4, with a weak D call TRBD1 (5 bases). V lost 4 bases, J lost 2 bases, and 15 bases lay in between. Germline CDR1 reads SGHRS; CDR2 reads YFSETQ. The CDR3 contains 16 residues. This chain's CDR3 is CASSTTGTATNEKLFF. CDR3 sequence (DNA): TGCGCCAGCAGCACGACCGGGACTGCTACTAATGAAAAACTGTTTTTT.